Listed here are 26 T cell receptor beta chains from one sample, sequenced in a study of T cell responses to AZD1222 COVID-19 vaccine. Data came from immunoSEQ multiplex PCR; TCRdb stores just in-frame clones and leaves some out. The table records roughly 120,000 clones, roughly 84% of them present only once. The material sequenced was peripheral blood, taken on day 0 of AZD1222 vaccination. These receptors all come from an adult in good health.

This rearrangement joins TRBV5-6 to TRBJ2-3, with 7 positions matching TRBD2. The CDR3 covers 16 residues. Losses at the gene ends were 0 bases for V and 2 bases for J; bases not matched to a gene: 6. Germline V gene sequence: CDR1 SGHDT, CDR2 YYEEEE. CDR3 DNA: TGTGCCAGCAGCTTGGCTCCGGGGGACTACACAGATACGCAGTATTTT. Encoded protein: CASSLAPGDYTDTQYF.

This clone was observed a handful of times. This rearrangement joins TRBV28 to TRBJ2-2; TRBD1 matches at 9 bases. V dropped 4 bases and J dropped 4; count of bases not matched to a gene: 10. Per the germline V gene, CDR1 is MDHEN and CDR2 is SYDVKM. The CDR3 is made up of 17 amino acids. CDR3 sequence (DNA): TGTGCCAGCAGTTCGGGACAGGGACGATTGAGCACCGGGGAGCTGTTTTTT. As protein: CASSSGQGRLSTGELFF.

This rearrangement joins TRBV5-5 to TRBJ1-3; D not certain. Trimming shortened V by 2 bases and J by 0 bases, and 12 bases separated the two germline ends. Germline assignment: CDR1 SGHKS and CDR2 YYEKEE (reference sequence). The CDR3 has 16 amino acids. This CDR3 is CASSFIVGSSGNTIYF. As DNA, the CDR3 is TGTGCCAGCAGCTTTATTGTGGGGTCCTCTGGAAACACCATATATTTT.

The rearrangement joins TRBV5-8 to TRBJ2-2; D gene uncertain. Germline lookup yields CDR1 SGHTS and CDR2 YDEGEE. The V end was cut by 4 bases, the J end by 1 base, with 11 bases between. The CDR3 has 15 residues. Here the CDR3 DNA reads TGTGCCAGCAGCGGAAGGATTCGGAACACCGGGGAGCTGTTTTTT. Protein sequence: CASSGRIRNTGELFF.

This chain joins TRBV5-6 and TRBJ2-5, with D perhaps matching TRBD2 (5 bases). The CDR3 consists of 14 residues. The germline V gene has CDR1 SGHDT and CDR2 YYEEEE. V gave up 0 bases and J gave up 5 bases, with 11 bases separating them. The CDR3 is CASSLAGEGETQYF. CDR3 nucleotide sequence: TGTGCCAGCAGCTTGGCCGGGGAAGGGGAGACCCAGTACTTC.

Concerning this clone itself: Other DNA variants within this sample encode the same CDR3. Here the CDR3 DNA reads TGTGCCAGCGATAGGGGGAGCAATCAGCCCCAGCATTTT. This encodes CASDRGSNQPQHF. The chain employs TRBV2 and TRBJ1-5; perhaps TRBD1 as D (6 bases). This CDR3 has 13 residues. The V end lost 8 bases, the J end lost 1 base, and 9 bases lay between the germline ends. CDR1 SNHLY and CDR2 FYNNEI come from the germline V gene.

The rearrangement links TRBV24-1 to TRBJ2-5; the D gene is possibly TRBD1 (5 bases). Germline assignment: CDR1 KGHDR and CDR2 SFDVKD. V was clipped by 5 bases and J by 3 bases, with 12 bases between them. The CDR3 is 14 amino acids. Here the CDR3 reads CATSVATGEETQYF. Here the CDR3 DNA reads TGTGCCACCAGTGTGGCAACAGGTGAAGAGACCCAGTACTTC.

In its sample, this clone was seen a few times. This chain links TRBV9 with TRBJ2-7; TRBD1 agrees at 7 bases. Germline V gene sequence: CDR1 SGDLS, CDR2 YYNGEE. CDR3 length: 13 amino acids. V lost 4 bases and J lost 4; bases outside the gene matches: 5. The CDR3 coding sequence is TGTGCCAGCAGCTACTCGACAGGGTACGAGCAGTACTTC. It encodes CASSYSTGYEQYF.

The chain combines TRBV5-5 with TRBJ2-7; no clear D gene. The CDR3 contains 13 residues. Germline lookup yields CDR1 SGHKS and CDR2 YYEKEE (reference sequence). V was clipped by 3 bases and J by 1 base, with 8 bases between them. As DNA, the CDR3 is TGTGCCAGCAGCTCGGGCAGTTCCTACGAGCAGTACTTC. Translation gives CASSSGSSYEQYF.

This clone was seen a single time. V is TRBV29-1 and J is TRBJ2-7; D may be TRBD1 (6 bases). The CDR3 contains 14 residues. From germline, CDR1 is SQVTM and CDR2 ANQGSEA. V shed 4 bases and J shed 3 bases, with 16 bases lying between them. The CDR3 DNA reads as TGCAGCGTTGTTCGGGACAAGGACTTCTACGAGCAGTACTTC. Its protein product is CSVVRDKDFYEQYF.

The rearrangement uses TRBV4-1 and TRBJ2-1, with D perhaps matching TRBD2 (5 bases). CDR3 length equals 13 residues. Germline assignment: CDR1 MGHRA and CDR2 YSYEKL. Trimming took off 3 bases at V and 3 bases at J, with 6 bases between the two ends. The CDR3 DNA reads as TGCGCCAGCAGCCAGGGGAGCTACAATGAGCAGTTCTTC. This encodes CASSQGSYNEQFF.

The chain carries TRBV30 and TRBJ2-1, with D maybe TRBD2 (5 bases). Germline V CDR1 and CDR2: GTSNPN, SVGIG (reference sequence). The CDR3 runs to 13 residues. Trimming left V 6 bases short and J 9 bases short, with 18 bases between. The chain's CDR3 is CACRPGILSEQFF. DNA for the CDR3: TGTGCCTGTCGACCGGGAATCCTCAGTGAGCAGTTCTTC.

This clone was recorded once. V gene TRBV5-4 combines with J gene TRBJ2-3; 11 nucleotides align to TRBD2. J gave up 2 bases and V 0 bases, and 2 bases lay outside the gene matches. The CDR3 totals 16 residues. Germline assignment: CDR1 SGHNT and CDR2 YYREEE (reference sequence). CDR3 region: CASSLAGLADTDTQYF. CDR3 in DNA: TGTGCCAGCAGCTTGGCGGGACTAGCGGACACAGATACGCAGTATTTT.

The chain is built from TRBV18 and TRBJ1-2, with D unclear. The CDR3 is 13 amino acids. CDR1 KGHSH and CDR2 LQKENI come from the germline V gene. The V end lost 3 bases, the J end lost 4 bases, and 9 bases lay between the germline ends. CDR3 DNA: TGTGCCAGCTCACCTGACACCATCTATGGCTACACCTTC. This translates into CASSPDTIYGYTF.

The chain links TRBV11-2 to TRBJ1-4; 9 bases match TRBD1. The V and J ends lost 1 base and 7 bases, in that order; junction bases with no gene match: 4. From germline, CDR1 is SGHAT and CDR2 FQNNGV. The CDR3 is made up of 15 amino acids. CDR3 in amino acids: CASSLGTGVGEKLFF. For the CDR3, the DNA is TGTGCCAGCAGCTTAGGGACAGGGGTGGGTGAAAAACTGTTTTTT.

The genes are TRBV19 and TRBJ1-2; a weak D match, TRBD1 (5 bases). V shed 4 bases and J shed 5 bases, with 29 bases lying between them. The CDR3 totals 19 residues. Germline V lookup: CDR1 LNHDA, CDR2 SQIVND (reference sequence). CDR3 bases: TGTGCCAGTAGTAGCGTCGGGTCTCGGGGTAGGCTTGGGACTTATGGCTACACCTTC. Protein sequence: CASSSVGSRGRLGTYGYTF.

The chain uses TRBV27 and TRBJ2-2; TRBD1 agrees at 7 bases. Germline-derived CDR1 and CDR2 are MNHEY and SMNVEV (reference sequence). This CDR3 contains 14 residues. V was clipped by 4 bases and J by 6 bases; unmatched bases: 5. CDR3 nucleotide sequence: TGTGCCAGCAGTTCCTCCACAGGGGCCGGGGAGCTGTTTTTT. Translating gives CASSSSTGAGELFF.

Only one count was recorded for this clone. The identical CDR3 is also encoded by other nucleotide sequences in the sample. J is TRBJ1-5 and V is TRBV12-3 or TRBV12-4, with D perhaps TRBD1 (5 bases). Between the trimmed V and J ends, which lost 6 bases and 1 base, there was a span of 7 bases. This CDR3 is 13 amino acids long. CDR3 sequence (DNA): TGTGCCAGCAGGTCAGGGAGCAATCAGCCCCAGCATTTT. This encodes CASRSGSNQPQHF.

The rearrangement uses TRBV3-1 (or the pseudogene TRBV3-2) and TRBJ2-7; D gene uncertain. Germline V CDR1 and CDR2: LGHDT, YNNKEL (reference sequence). This CDR3 has 14 residues. Trimming left V 5 bases short and J 4 bases short, with 15 bases between. Written as DNA, the CDR3 is TGTGCCAGCAGCTTCCCTGGCTCCTTTTACGAGCAGTACTTC. Translating gives CASSFPGSFYEQYF.

J is TRBJ1-3 and V is TRBV28; D not certain. CDR1 is MDHEN and CDR2 is SYDVKM in the germline V gene. V was pared by 4 bases and J by 0 bases, with 13 bases between. The CDR3 runs to 16 residues. Written as DNA, the CDR3 is TGTGCCAGCAGTTCCCGGACGGATTCCTCTGGAAACACCATATATTTT. The encoded protein is CASSSRTDSSGNTIYF.

The rearrangement links TRBV2 to TRBJ2-2; no definite D call. Per germline, CDR1 SNHLY and CDR2 FYNNEI. The V end lost 6 bases, the J end lost 7 bases, and 6 bases lay between the germline ends. This CDR3 is 11 amino acids long. CDR3 in amino acids: CASRGYGELFF. The CDR3 region has the DNA TGTGCCAGCAGAGGATACGGGGAGCTGTTTTTT.

This chain links TRBV7-2 with TRBJ2-7; D possibly corresponds to TRBD2 (6 bases). Germline-derived CDR1 and CDR2 are SGHTA and FQGNSA. The CDR3 extends over 18 amino acids. V lost 2 bases, J lost 3 bases, and 23 bases lay in between. Here the CDR3 reads CASSLQGLLGLLNYEQYF. The CDR3 DNA is TGTGCCAGCAGCTTACAAGGGCTCCTGGGACTCCTAAACTACGAGCAGTACTTC.

The genes are TRBV5-6 and TRBJ2-6, with D tentatively TRBD1 (5 bases). The CDR3 consists of 15 residues. V was pared by 2 bases and J by 3 bases, with 9 bases between. In germline, CDR1 is SGHDT, CDR2 YYEEEE. The CDR3 region has the DNA TGTGCCAGCAGCTTAGGACACCTTGGGGCCAACGTCCTGACTTTC. This codes for CASSLGHLGANVLTF.

The V gene is TRBV21-1, the J gene TRBJ2-1; the table assigns TRBD2, which was not confirmed against the DNA. TRBV21-1 is deemed a pseudogene. The CDR3 runs to 17 residues. The CDR3 nucleotides are TGTGCCAGCAGCAATAGTAACGTGGTTAGCTCCTACAATGAGCAGTTCTTC. Protein product: CASSNSNVVSSYNEQFF.

The chain combines TRBV19 with TRBJ2-7, with 11 bases fitting TRBD2. The germline V gene has CDR1 LNHDA and CDR2 SQIVND (reference sequence). V was clipped by 4 bases and J by 0 bases; unmatched bases: 2. The CDR3 extends over 15 amino acids. CDR3 DNA sequence: TGTGCCAGTAGTAGTCTAGCGGGGGGCTCCTACGAGCAGTACTTC. This codes for CASSSLAGGSYEQYF.

This chain connects TRBV19 to TRBJ1-2, with D possibly being TRBD1 (5 bases). Per the germline V gene, CDR1 is LNHDA and CDR2 is SQIVND (reference sequence). Trimming stripped 4 bases from V and 4 bases from J, with 16 bases between. The CDR3 covers 15 residues. The CDR3 DNA follows: TGTGCCAGTAGTACTGGGACGGGCCTCGGCTATGGCTACACCTTC. Its protein is CASSTGTGLGYGYTF.